This TCR beta chain was sequenced for a study of siplizumab effects on memory and regulatory T cells. Study-wide results and caveats: Mean Treg-derived proportions of mappable alloreactive CD4+ clones were approximately 69% for siplizumab and 25% to 30% for controls. Alloreactive clones mapping to unstimulated subsets formed only a minor fraction. No assignable naive or memory phenotype existed for roughly 75-97% of proliferating CD4+ or CD8+ clones.

As regards this clone: Antigen: not known.

Between the trimmed V and J ends, which lost 4 bases and 3 bases, there was a span of 13 bases. Germline CDR1 and CDR2: SNHLY and FYNNEI. This CDR3 comprises 15 residues. Around 9.1 x 10^4 TCR templates per sample were sequenced. Clones were read by immunoSEQ multiplex PCR, and TCRdb kept only the in-frame ones, dropping some. The sample has just over 60,000 clones; 79% are singletons. This chain links TRBV2 with TRBJ2-1, with D hard to call. Specimen: memory CD4+ T cells sorted from blood. This TCR was recovered from a human donor in good health. The CDR3 here is CASSVTQSRYNEQFF. CDR3 nucleotides: TGTGCCAGCAGTGTGACCCAGTCGCGCTACAATGAGCAGTTCTTC.